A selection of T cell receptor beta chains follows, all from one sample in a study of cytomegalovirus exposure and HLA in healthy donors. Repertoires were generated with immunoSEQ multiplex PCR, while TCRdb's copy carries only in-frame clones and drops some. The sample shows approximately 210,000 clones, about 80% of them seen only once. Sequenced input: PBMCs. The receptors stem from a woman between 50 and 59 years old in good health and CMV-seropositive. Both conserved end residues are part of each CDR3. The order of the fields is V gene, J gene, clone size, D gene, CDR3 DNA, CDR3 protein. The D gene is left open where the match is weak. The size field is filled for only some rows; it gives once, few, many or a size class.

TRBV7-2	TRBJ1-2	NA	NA	TGTGCCAGCAGCTCCGGGGGGTCCCCCAACTATGGCTACACCTTC	CASSSGGSPNYGYTF
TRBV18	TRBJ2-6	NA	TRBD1	TGTGCCAGCTCACCAACAGGGGCTGGGGCCAACGTCCTGACTTTC	CASSPTGAGANVLTF
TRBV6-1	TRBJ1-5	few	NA	TGTGCCAGCAGTGAACTTTCGGGGGGCAATCAGCCCCAGCATTTT	CASSELSGGNQPQHF
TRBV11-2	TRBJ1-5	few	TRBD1	TGTGCCAGCAGCTTATCGGGGACAGGGCTTGGGCCCCAGCATTTT	CASSLSGTGLGPQHF
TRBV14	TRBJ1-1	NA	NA	TGTGCCAGCAGCCAAGGACAGTGGGAAGCTTTCTTT	CASSQGQWEAFF
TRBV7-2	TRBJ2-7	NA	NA	TGTGCCAGCAGCCCCAGGGGCGGTGGTGGATATGGGATATACGAGCAGTACTTC	CASSPRGGGGYGIYEQYF
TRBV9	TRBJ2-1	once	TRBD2	TGTGCCAGCAGCGAGCGGGGGTCCTACAATGAGCAGTTCTTC	CASSERGSYNEQFF
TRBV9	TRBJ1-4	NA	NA	TGTGCCAGCAGCGTCGGCAGGGCTTCTAATGAAAAACTGTTTTTT	CASSVGRASNEKLFF
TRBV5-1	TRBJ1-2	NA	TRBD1	TGCGCCAGCAGCTTGGCCCCGGGACAGGACTATGGCTACACCTTC	CASSLAPGQDYGYTF
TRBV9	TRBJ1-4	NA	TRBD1	TGTGCCAGCAGCGTGGACAGGTCTAATGAAAAACTGTTTTTT	CASSVDRSNEKLFF
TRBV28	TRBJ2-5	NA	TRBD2	TGTGCCAGCAGGGGTGGGACTAGCGGGGGAGAGACCCAGTACTTC	CASRGGTSGGETQYF
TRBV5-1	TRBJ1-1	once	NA	TGCGCCAGCAGCTTGGTAAATGGGGCACAAGAAGCTTTCTTT	CASSLVNGAQEAFF
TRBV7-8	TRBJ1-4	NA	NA	TGTGCCAGCAGCTCCCCCCGGCAGGGGAGATCTAATGAAAAACTGTTTTTT	CASSSPRQGRSNEKLFF
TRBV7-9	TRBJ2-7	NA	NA	TGTGCCAGCAGCGCGGGACAGTCCTACGAGCAGTACTTC	CASSAGQSYEQYF
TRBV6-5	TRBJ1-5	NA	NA	TGTGCCAGCAGTTACTCGATACGTGCGGGAAATCAGTTCCAGCATTTT	CASSYSIRAGNQFQHF
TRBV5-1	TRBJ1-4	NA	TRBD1	TGCGCCAGCAGCCCCGGACAGGGGTTGGGTGAAAAACTGTTTTTT	CASSPGQGLGEKLFF
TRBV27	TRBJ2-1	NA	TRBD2	TGTGCCAGCAGCCTCGGGGGGGACATCGGATTAGGCTCCTACAATGAGCAGTTCTTC	CASSLGGDIGLGSYNEQFF
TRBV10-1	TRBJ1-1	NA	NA	TGCGCCAGCAGTGTTACAGGACGGTTGAACACTGAAGCTTTCTTT	CASSVTGRLNTEAFF
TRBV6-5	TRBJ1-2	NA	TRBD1	TGTGCCAGCAGTTACTCGACAGGGCTGGACTATGGCTACACCTTC	CASSYSTGLDYGYTF
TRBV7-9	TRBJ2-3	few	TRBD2	TGTGCCAGCTTCCGGACTAGCGATACGGCAGATACGCAGTATTTT	CASFRTSDTADTQYF
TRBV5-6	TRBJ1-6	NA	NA	TGTGCCAGCAGCCAGATAAATTCACCCCTCCACTTT	CASSQINSPLHF
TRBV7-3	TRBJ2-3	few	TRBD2	TGTGCCAGCAGCTCAACTAGCGCGTCTTATGATACGCAGTATTTT	CASSSTSASYDTQYF
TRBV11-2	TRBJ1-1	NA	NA	TGTGCCAGCAGCTTTCAGGCGAACACTGAAGCTTTCTTT	CASSFQANTEAFF
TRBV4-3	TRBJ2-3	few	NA	TGCGCCAGCAGCCAGTGGGGCAGCACAGATACGCAGTATTTT	CASSQWGSTDTQYF
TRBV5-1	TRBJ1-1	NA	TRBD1	TGCGCCAGCAGCTTGCGGACAGGGGGCGTCGGGCTTAACACTGAAGCTTTCTTT	CASSLRTGGVGLNTEAFF
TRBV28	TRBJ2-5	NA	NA	TGTGCCAGCCAGGACAGACCCCTTGAGACCCAGTACTTC	CASQDRPLETQYF
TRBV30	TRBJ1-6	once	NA	TGTGCCTGGAGGGCAGAAATCGATTCACCCCTCCACTTT	CAWRAEIDSPLHF
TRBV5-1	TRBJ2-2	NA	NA	TGCGCCAGCAGCCAGGGAACCACCGGGGAGCTGTTTTTT	CASSQGTTGELFF
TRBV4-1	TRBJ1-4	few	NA	TGCGCCAGCAGCCAACAGGGGACTAATGAAAAACTGTTTTTT	CASSQQGTNEKLFF
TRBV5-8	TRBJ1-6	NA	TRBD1	TGTGCCAGCAGCTTGTCCCGGACAGGCAATTCACCCCTCCACTTT	CASSLSRTGNSPLHF
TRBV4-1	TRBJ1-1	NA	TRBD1	TGCGCCAGCAGCCAAGAGGGGATTGGGACAGTGAACACTGAAGCTTTCTTT	CASSQEGIGTVNTEAFF
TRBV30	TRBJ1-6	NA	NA	TGTGCCTGGAGGCTCTGGGACACCGATAATTCACCCCTCCACTTT	CAWRLWDTDNSPLHF